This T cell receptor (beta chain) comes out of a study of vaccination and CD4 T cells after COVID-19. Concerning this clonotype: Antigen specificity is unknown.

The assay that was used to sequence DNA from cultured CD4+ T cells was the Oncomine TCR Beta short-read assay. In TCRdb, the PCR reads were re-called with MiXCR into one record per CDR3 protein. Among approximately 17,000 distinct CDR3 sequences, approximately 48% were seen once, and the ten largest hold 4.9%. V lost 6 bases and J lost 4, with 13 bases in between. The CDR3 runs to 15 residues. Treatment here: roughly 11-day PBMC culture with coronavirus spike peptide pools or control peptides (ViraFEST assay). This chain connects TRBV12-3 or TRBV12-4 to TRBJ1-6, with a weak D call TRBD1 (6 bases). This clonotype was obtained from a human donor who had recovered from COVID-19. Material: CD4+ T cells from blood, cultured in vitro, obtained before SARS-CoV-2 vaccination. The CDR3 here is CASRRGAVYNSPLHF. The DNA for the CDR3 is TGTGCCAGCAGGAGGGGGGCAGTTTATAATTCACCCCTCCACTTT.